Each of the 15 T cell receptor beta chains below was sequenced from the same sample in a study of blood T cell repertoires in COVID-19. The assay was immunoSEQ multiplex PCR, and TCRdb's table has in-frame clones only and misses some. The data show roughly 100,000 clones, about 90% seen once. The sample comprised peripheral blood. Every receptor here comes from a human donor in a cohort sampled during active COVID-19.

The chain joins TRBV6-1 to TRBJ1-4; D remains unclear. V lost 0 bases and J 3 bases, leaving 11 bases between the germline ends. CDR3 length: 16 residues. Germline loops: CDR1 MNHNS, CDR2 SASEGT. CDR3 nucleotide sequence: TGTGCCAGCAGTGAAGCGGGCGGGCTTGCTAATGAAAAACTGTTTTTT. Translating it yields CASSEAGGLANEKLFF.

The V and J genes are TRBV4-2 and TRBJ2-3; D call uncertain. The CDR3 is made up of 16 amino acids. The germline CDR1 and CDR2 sequences are LGHNA and YNFKEQ. V was cut by 0 bases and J by 3 bases, with 13 bases left in between. In DNA, the CDR3 is TGTGCCAGCAGCCAAGATTCGTCGGTGGAGACAGATACGCAGTATTTT. This sequence encodes CASSQDSSVETDTQYF.

This clone showed up just once. The chain has TRBV5-1 and TRBJ2-2; perhaps TRBD2 as D (6 bases). Germline CDR1 is SGHRS and CDR2 is YFSETQ. The V end lost 3 bases, the J end lost 1 base, and 10 bases lay between the germline ends. This CDR3 region has 15 residues. The CDR3 DNA reads TGCGCCAGCAGCTCTAACGGGAGGAACACCGGGGAGCTGTTTTTT. As protein: CASSSNGRNTGELFF.

The genes are TRBV5-1 and TRBJ2-5; possible D gene TRBD1, 6 bases. This CDR3 comprises 16 residues. Germline assignment: CDR1 SGHRS and CDR2 YFSETQ. Trimming shortened V by 4 bases and J by 4 bases, and 20 bases separated the two germline ends. The CDR3 sequence: CASSTEDSLPGETQYF. In DNA, the CDR3 is TGCGCCAGCAGCACGGAGGACAGCCTCCCTGGAGAGACCCAGTACTTC.

This chain links TRBV2 with TRBJ2-2, with D unclear. The ends were cut back, 2 bases at V and 6 bases at J, with 7 bases in the middle. The length of the CDR3 is 13 residues. Germline V gene sequence: CDR1 SNHLY, CDR2 FYNNEI. CDR3 in amino acids: CASSEFRAGELFF. The CDR3 nucleotides read TGTGCCAGCAGTGAATTCCGCGCCGGGGAGCTGTTTTTT.

This chain connects TRBV28 to TRBJ2-3; TRBD2 agrees at 10 bases. With 5 bases clipped from V and 4 bases from J, the junction kept 6 bases outside the gene matches. Germline assignment: CDR1 MDHEN and CDR2 SYDVKM. The CDR3 contains 15 residues. The CDR3 nucleotides read TGTGCCAGCAGTCCAGGGACTAGCGAGGCAGATACGCAGTATTTT. This encodes CASSPGTSEADTQYF.

The rearrangement links TRBV15 to TRBJ2-5, with 7 bases that match TRBD1. The V segment lost 3 bases and the J segment 5 bases; nucleotides outside the gene matches: 15. Germline V gene sequence: CDR1 LNHNV, CDR2 YYDKDF (reference sequence). This CDR3 spans 17 amino acids. The CDR3 is CATSSWRQGIGYETQYF. The DNA of the CDR3 is TGTGCCACCAGCAGCTGGAGACAGGGTATCGGGTATGAGACCCAGTACTTC. Full variable domain (missing parts from reference TRBV15 and TRBJ2-5): DAMVIQNPRYQVTQFGKPVTLSCSQTLNHNVMYWYQQKSSQAPKLLFHYYDKDFNNEADTPDNFQSRRPNTSFCFLDIRSPGLGDTAMYLCATSSWRQGIGYETQYFGPGTRLLVL.

The chain has TRBV29-1 and TRBJ2-1, with 11 bases identical to TRBD1. The trim removed 3 bases at V and 4 bases at J, leaving 5 bases unmatched. CDR1 is SQVTM, CDR2 ANQGSEA, per germline. This CDR3 is built from 15 residues. For the CDR3, the DNA is TGCAGCGTTGATTCCGGGACAGGGGGGTACAATGAGCAGTTCTTC. This encodes CSVDSGTGGYNEQFF.

In this sample, this clone turned up a few times. The chain recombines TRBV11-3 with TRBJ1-2; weak D call: TRBD1 (5 bases). Trimming cost V 11 bases and J 5 bases, with 18 bases left between them. There are 13 residues in the CDR3. Germline CDR1 SGHNT, CDR2 YENEEA. CDR3 residues: CAPGGVSVYGYTF. The CDR3 coding sequence is TGTGCCCCCGGGGGGGTTTCGGTGTATGGCTACACCTTC.

CDR3 protein: CASSVGTQETQYF. The CDR3, as DNA: TGTGCCAGCAGCGTTGGGACTCAAGAGACCCAGTACTTC. This chain connects TRBV5-4 to TRBJ2-5; a weak D match, TRBD2 (6 bases). V was pared by 4 bases and J by 2 bases, with 9 bases between. Per the germline V gene, CDR1 is SGHNT and CDR2 is YYREEE (reference sequence). The CDR3 has 13 residues.

This clone was picked up a small number of times. The rearrangement uses TRBV28 and TRBJ2-5, with D unresolved. CDR1 and CDR2 (germline): MDHEN, SYDVKM. V lost 2 bases, J lost 5 bases, and 9 bases lay in between. This CDR3 region has 13 residues. The CDR3 region has the DNA TGTGCCAGCAGTTTACAGAATAGCGAGACCCAGTACTTC. This gives the protein CASSLQNSETQYF.

V is TRBV27 and J is TRBJ1-5, with TRBD1 as a possible D gene (6 bases). CDR1 MNHEY and CDR2 SMNVEV come from the germline V gene (reference sequence). The V end was cut by 5 bases, the J end by 4 bases, with 12 bases between. This CDR3 has 14 residues. Here the CDR3 reads CASSPQGRNQPQHF. CDR3 nucleotide sequence: TGTGCCAGCAGTCCACAGGGTCGGAATCAGCCCCAGCATTTT.

The V call is TRBV28, the J call TRBJ1-6; weak D call: TRBD1 (6 bases). Trimming stripped 6 bases from V and 5 bases from J, with 11 bases between. The CDR3 loop spans 14 amino acids. CDR1 is MDHEN and CDR2 is SYDVKM in the germline V gene. The CDR3 DNA reads TGTGCCAGCAGGATGGACAGAAATAATTCACCCCTCCACTTT. This gives the protein CASRMDRNNSPLHF.

The V and J genes are TRBV10-3 and TRBJ2-6, with D tentatively TRBD1 (6 bases). The CDR3 covers 15 residues. Germline CDR1 ENHRY, CDR2 SYGVKD. Trimming took off 9 bases at V and 2 bases at J, with 14 bases between the two ends. The CDR3 DNA follows: TGTGCCATTGGACAGACTTTGACTGGGGCCAACGTCCTGACTTTC. Translated, it gives CAIGQTLTGANVLTF.

The rearrangement links TRBV6-1 to TRBJ2-1; no definite D call. The germline CDR1 and CDR2 sequences are MNHNS and SASEGT. CDR3 length: 18 residues. Between the trimmed V and J ends, which lost 2 bases and 6 bases, there was a span of 23 bases. CDR3 DNA: TGTGCCAGCAGTGAATATGAACTCCGCGTAGAGGCAAGCAATGAGCAGTTCTTC. Translated, it gives CASSEYELRVEASNEQFF.